This T cell receptor beta chain was profiled in a study of a mutant IDH1 vaccine in newly diagnosed glioma. Time point described: week 11, during vaccination. Each dose delivered 300 ug of mutant IDH1 20-mer peptide subcutaneously with imiquimod. Germline CDR1 MRHNA, CDR2 SNTAGT. V was shortened by 7 bases and J by 7 bases, with 11 bases between the two germline ends. The CDR3 runs to 12 residues. Data came from immunoSEQ multiplex PCR; TCRdb stores just in-frame clones and leaves some out. The sample has more than 50,000 clones; approximately 90% are singletons. To note about this clone: Its target is not known.

This material consisted of PBMCs, taken from a glioma patient whose treatment included an IDH1 peptide vaccine. This sequence joins TRBV6-4 and TRBJ1-3; D is ambiguous. The sequence came from a man between 40 and 49 years old with glioma. CDR3 coding DNA: TGTGCCAGCACCTCACGCGGGAACACCATATATTTT. This sequence encodes CASTSRGNTIYF.